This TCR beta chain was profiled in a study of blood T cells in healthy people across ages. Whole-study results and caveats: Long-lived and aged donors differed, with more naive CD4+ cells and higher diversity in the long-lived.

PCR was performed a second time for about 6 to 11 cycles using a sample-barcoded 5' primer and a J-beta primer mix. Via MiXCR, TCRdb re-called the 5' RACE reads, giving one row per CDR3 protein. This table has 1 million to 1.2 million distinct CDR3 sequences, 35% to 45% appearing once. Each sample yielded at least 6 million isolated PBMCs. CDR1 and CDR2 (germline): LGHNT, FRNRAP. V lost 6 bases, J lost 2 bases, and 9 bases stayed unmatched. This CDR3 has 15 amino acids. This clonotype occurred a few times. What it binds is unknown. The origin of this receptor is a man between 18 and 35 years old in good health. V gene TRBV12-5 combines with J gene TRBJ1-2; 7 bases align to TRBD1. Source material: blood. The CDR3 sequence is CASGQGTDINYGYTF. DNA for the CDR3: TGTGCTAGTGGACAAGGGACAGATATAAACTATGGCTACACCTTC.